This entry describes one T cell receptor (beta chain). After isolation, RNA underwent reverse transcription to generate cDNA as the sequencing template. Generated by immunoSEQ multiplex PCR, the TCRdb table keeps only in-frame clones and is missing some. This sample has under 75,000 clones, with under 55% found just once. Lesional scalp punch biopsies and peripheral blood were collected from alopecia areata patients. The sample comes from a study of CD8+ T cells in alopecia areata. Study at large: A 6-month period off drug followed tofacitinib, which lasted 6 to 18 months.

The J segment lost 5 bases and the V segment lost 5 bases, leaving 3 bases of the junction unmatched. The CDR3 runs to 14 residues. Germline V gene data show CDR1 as MNHEY and CDR2 as SMNVEV (reference sequence). Sequencing used CD8+ T cells sorted from blood, obtained at week 0. This sequence was found in a human donor with alopecia areata. The rearrangement links TRBV27 to TRBJ2-5; 12 nucleotides align to TRBD1. For the CDR3, the DNA is TGTGCCAGCAGTGGGACAGGGGGCTGGGAGACCCAGTACTTC. This translates into CASSGTGGWETQYF.